This T cell receptor (beta chain) was documented in a study of blood T cell repertoires in COVID-19. Background on the study: Samples came from the United States, Italy and Spain, spanning acute and convalescent COVID-19.

Clones were sequenced by immunoSEQ multiplex PCR, and TCRdb holds only the in-frame ones, with some missing. The table records some 200,000 clones, around 80% of them present only once. Deletions cut 3 bases from V and 7 bases from J, with 9 bases between. CDR1 and CDR2 from the germline V gene are SEHNR and FQNEAQ (reference sequence). The CDR3 contains 13 residues. The TCR originated in a man aged 45-60 years with active or convalescent COVID-19. The chain combines TRBV7-9 with TRBJ1-4, with D uncertain. The sample comprised peripheral blood. CDR3 amino acids: CASSFAGVEKLFF. The CDR3, as DNA: TGTGCCAGCAGCTTCGCCGGGGTTGAAAAACTGTTTTTT. Full variable domain (remainder filled in from reference TRBV7-9 and TRBJ1-4): DTGVSQNPRHKITKRGQNVTFRCDPISEHNRLYWYRQTLGQGPEFLTYFQNEAQLEKSRLLSDRFSAERPKGSFSTLEIQRTEQGDSAMYLCASSFAGVEKLFFGSGTQLSVL.